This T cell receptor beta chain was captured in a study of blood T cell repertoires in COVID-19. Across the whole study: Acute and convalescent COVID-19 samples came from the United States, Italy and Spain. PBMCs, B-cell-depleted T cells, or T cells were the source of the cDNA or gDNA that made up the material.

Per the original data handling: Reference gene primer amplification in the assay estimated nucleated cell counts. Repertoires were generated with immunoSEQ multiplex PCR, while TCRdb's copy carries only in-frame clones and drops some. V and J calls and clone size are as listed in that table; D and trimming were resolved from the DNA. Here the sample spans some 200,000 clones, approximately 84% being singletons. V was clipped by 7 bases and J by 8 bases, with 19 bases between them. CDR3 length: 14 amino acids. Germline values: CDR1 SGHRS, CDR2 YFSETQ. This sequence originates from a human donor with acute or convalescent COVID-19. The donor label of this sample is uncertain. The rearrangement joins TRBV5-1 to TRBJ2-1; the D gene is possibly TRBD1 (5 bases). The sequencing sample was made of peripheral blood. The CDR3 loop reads CASQDTPLSHEQFF. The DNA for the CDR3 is TGCGCCAGCCAGGACACCCCACTCTCGCATGAGCAGTTCTTC.